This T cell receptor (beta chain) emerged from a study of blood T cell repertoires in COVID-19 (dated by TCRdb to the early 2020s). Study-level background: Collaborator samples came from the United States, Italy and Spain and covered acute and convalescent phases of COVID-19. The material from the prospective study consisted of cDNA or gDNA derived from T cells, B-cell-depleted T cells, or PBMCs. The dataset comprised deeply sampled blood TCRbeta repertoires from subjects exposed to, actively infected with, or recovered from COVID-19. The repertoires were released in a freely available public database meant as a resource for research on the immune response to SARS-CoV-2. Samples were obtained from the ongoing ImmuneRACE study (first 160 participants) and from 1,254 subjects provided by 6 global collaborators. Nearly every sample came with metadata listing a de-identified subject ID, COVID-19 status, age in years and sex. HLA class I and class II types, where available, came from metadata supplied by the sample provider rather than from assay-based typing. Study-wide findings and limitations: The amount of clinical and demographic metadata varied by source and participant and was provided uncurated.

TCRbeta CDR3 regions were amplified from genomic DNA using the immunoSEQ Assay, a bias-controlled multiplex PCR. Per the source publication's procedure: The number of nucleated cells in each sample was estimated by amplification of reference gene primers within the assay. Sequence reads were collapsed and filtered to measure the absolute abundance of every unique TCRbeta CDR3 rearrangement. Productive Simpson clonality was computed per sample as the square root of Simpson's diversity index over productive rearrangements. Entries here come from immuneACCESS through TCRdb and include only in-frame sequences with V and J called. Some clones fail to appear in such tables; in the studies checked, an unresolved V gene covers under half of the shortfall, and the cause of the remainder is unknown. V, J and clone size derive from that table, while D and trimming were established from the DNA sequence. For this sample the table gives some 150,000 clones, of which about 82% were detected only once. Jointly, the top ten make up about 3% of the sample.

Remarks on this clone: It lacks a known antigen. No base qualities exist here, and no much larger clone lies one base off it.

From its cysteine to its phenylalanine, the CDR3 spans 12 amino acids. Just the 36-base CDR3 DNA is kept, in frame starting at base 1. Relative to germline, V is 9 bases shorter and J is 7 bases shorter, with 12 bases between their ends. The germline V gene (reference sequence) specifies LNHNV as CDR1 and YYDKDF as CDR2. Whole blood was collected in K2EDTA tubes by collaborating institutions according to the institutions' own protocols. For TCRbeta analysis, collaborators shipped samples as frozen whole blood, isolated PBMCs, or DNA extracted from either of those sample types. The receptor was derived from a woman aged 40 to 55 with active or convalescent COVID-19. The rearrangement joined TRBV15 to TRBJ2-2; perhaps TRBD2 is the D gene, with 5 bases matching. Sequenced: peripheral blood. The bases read TGTGCCACAAGAGCGAGGGTCGGGGAGCTGTTTTTT. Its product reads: CATRARVGELFF.